Given below is one TCR beta chain in context. The data stem from a study of blood T cells in healthy people across ages. The CDR3 runs to 14 residues. The germline V gene encodes CDR1 SGHTA and CDR2 FQGNSA. Trimming pared 4 bases from V and 2 bases from J, leaving 12 bases between. A J-beta primer mix and a sample-barcoded 5' primer were used in a second PCR of about 7 to 12 cycles. The study obtained at least 2.5 million CDR3-containing paired-end reads from every sample. In TCRdb, the 5' RACE reads were re-called with MiXCR into one record per CDR3 protein. The sample includes 650,000 to 900,000 distinct CDR3 sequences, 62% of them seen just once.

Sequences were obtained from blood. This chain connects TRBV7-2 to TRBJ2-7; maybe TRBD1 (5 bases). This TCR derives from a man aged 25 to 40 in good health. Here the CDR3 DNA reads TGTGCCAGCAGCTGGAATAAGGACACCTACGAGCAGTACTTC. Translation gives CASSWNKDTYEQYF.